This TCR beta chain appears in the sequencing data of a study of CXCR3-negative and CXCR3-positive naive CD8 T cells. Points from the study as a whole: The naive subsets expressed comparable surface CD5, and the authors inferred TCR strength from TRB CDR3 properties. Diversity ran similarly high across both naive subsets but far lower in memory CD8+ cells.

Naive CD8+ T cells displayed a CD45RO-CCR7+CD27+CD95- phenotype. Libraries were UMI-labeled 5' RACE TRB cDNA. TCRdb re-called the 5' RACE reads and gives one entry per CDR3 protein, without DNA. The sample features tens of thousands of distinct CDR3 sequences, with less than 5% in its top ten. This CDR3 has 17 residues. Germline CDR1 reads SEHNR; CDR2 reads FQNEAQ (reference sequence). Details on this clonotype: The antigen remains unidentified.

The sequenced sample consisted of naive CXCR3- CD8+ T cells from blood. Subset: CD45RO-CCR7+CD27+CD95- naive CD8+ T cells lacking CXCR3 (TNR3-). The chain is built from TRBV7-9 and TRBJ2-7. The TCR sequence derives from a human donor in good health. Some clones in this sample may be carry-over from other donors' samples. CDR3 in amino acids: CASTSRSLGSNTYEQYF. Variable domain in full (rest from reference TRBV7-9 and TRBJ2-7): DTGVSQNPRHKITKRGQNVTFRCDPISEHNRLYWYRQTLGQGPEFLTYFQNEAQLEKSRLLSDRFSAERPKGSFSTLEIQRTEQGDSAMYLCASTSRSLGSNTYEQYFGPGTRLTVT.